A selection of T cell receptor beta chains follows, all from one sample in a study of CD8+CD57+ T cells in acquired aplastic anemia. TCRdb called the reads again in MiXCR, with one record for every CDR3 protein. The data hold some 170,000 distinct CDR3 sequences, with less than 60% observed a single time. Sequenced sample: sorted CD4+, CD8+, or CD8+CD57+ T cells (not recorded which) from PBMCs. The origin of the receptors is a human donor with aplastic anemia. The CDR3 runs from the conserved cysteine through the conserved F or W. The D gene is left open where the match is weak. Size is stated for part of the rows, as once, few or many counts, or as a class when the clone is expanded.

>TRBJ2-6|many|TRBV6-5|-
CASSYEGSGANVLTF
TGTGCCAGCAGTTACGAAGGCTCTGGGGCCAACGTCCTGACTTTC
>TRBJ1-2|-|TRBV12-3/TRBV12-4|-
CASGRWTYGYTF
TGTGCCAGCGGAAGGTGGACGTACGGCTACACCTTC
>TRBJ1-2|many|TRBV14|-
CASSQDKGGSYGYTF
TGTGCCAGCAGCCAAGATAAAGGGGGATCCTATGGCTACACCTTC
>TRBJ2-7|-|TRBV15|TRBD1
CATTGTGGFNEQYF
TGCGCCACGACAGGGACAGGGGGATTCAACGAGCAGTACTTC
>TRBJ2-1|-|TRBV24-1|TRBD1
CATSDATGTGINEQFF
TGTGCCACCAGTGATGCTACCGGGACAGGGATCAATGAGCAGTTCTTC
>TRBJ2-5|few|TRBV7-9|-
CASSWLETQYF
TGTGCCAGCAGCTGGCTAGAGACCCAGTACTTC
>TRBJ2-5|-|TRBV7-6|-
CASSLVIQETQYF
TGTGCCAGCAGTTTGGTTATCCAAGAGACACAGTACTTC
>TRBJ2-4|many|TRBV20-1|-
CSARPAGKNIQYF
TGCAGTGCTAGGCCGGCGGGCAAAAACATTCAGTACTTC
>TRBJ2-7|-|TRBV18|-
CASSPPVGTTRPCEQYF
TGTGCCAGCTCACCACCAGTGGGGACGACTCGACCCTGCGAGCAGTACTTC
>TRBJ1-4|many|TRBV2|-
CASNDLGGPTNEKLFF
TGTGCCAGCAATGACTTAGGGGGGCCAACTAATGAAAAACTGTTTTTT
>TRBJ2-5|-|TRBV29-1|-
CSALTSGETQYF
TGCAGCGCCCTGACTAGTGGAGAGACCCAGTACTTC
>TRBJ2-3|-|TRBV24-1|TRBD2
CATSDFAGGRIEQYF
TGTGCCACCAGTGATTTTGCGGGGGGGCGAATTGAGCAGTATTTT
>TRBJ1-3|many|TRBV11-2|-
CASSSLSSGNTIYF
TGTGCCAGCAGCTCTCTGAGCTCTGGAAACACCATATATTTT
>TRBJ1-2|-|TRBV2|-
CASTLGSGVGYTF
TGTGCCAGCACCCTGGGGTCGGGTGTTGGCTACACCTTC
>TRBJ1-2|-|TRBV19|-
CASSMEGGYTF
TGTGCCAGTAGTATGGAGGGGGGCTACACCTTC
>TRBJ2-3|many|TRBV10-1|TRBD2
CASSEFGEGADTQYF
TGCGCCAGCAGTGAGTTCGGGGAGGGTGCAGATACGCAGTATTTT
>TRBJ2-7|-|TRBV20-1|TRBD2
CSISGLAGDSSYEQYF
TGCAGTATATCGGGACTAGCGGGCGATAGCTCCTACGAGCAGTACTTC
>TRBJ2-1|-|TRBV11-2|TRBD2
CASSWGSGCYNEQFF
TGTGCCAGCAGCTGGGGTAGCGGGTGCTACAATGAGCAGTTCTTC
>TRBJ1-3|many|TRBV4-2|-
CASSQDRGTGNTIYF
TGTGCCAGCAGCCAAGATAGGGGAACTGGAAACACCATATATTTT
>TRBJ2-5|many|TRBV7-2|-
CASSSEGETQYF
TGTGCCAGCAGCTCGGAGGGGGAGACCCAGTACTTC
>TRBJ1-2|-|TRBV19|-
CASSIVRSNYGYTF
TGTGCCAGTAGTATCGTGCGGTCGAACTATGGCTACACCTTC
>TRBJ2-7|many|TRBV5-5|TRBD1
CASSPHATGFNYEQYF
TGTGCCAGCAGCCCCCACGCGACAGGGTTTAACTACGAGCAGTACTTC
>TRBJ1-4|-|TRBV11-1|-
CAGTRAGSQGRNEKLFF
TGTGCCGGCACCCGGGCAGGGTCGCAGGGCCGTAATGAAAAACTGTTTTTT
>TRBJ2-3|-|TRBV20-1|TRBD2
CSVGAGVGTDTQYF
TGCAGTGTAGGAGCGGGAGTAGGAACAGATACGCAGTATTTT
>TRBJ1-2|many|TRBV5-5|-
CASSFPGLEVGYTF
TGTGCCAGCAGCTTCCCAGGGCTAGAGGTTGGCTACACCTTC
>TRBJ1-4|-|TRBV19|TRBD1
CASSPQGGKANEKLFF
TGTGCCAGTAGTCCCCAGGGGGGGAAGGCGAATGAAAAACTGTTTTTT